This T cell receptor (beta chain) was recovered during a study of OX40 agonist ivuxolimab in advanced cancers. Looking at the study overall: Patients were infused with ivuxolimab every 2 weeks at 0.01 to 10 mg/kg.

Sequencing was performed with immunoSEQ multiplex PCR; in TCRdb, only in-frame clones are kept and a portion is missing. Seen here are some 59,000 clones, 85% to 90% observed once, and the top ten hold approximately 5%. This CDR3 contains 13 residues. The V gene lost 1 base and the J gene lost 5 bases, with 5 bases spanning the gap. Per germline, CDR1 SEHNR and CDR2 FQNEAQ (reference sequence). The chain combines TRBV7-9 with TRBJ2-2; no firm D call. Material: CD4+ or CD8+ T cells sorted from blood, obtained in a trial of the OX40 agonist ivuxolimab. This receptor was identified in an adult with an advanced solid tumor such as melanoma, head and neck, liver or kidney cancer. The CDR3 reads CASSLDTTGELFF. For the CDR3, the DNA is TGTGCCAGCAGCTTAGACACGACCGGGGAGCTGTTTTTT.